This record looks at one T cell receptor beta chain sequence and its context. The assay was immunoSEQ multiplex PCR, and TCRdb's table has in-frame clones only and misses some. The table records over 150,000 clones, roughly 70% of them present only once. This specimen comes from a study of shared clonotypes between healthy human individuals. The ends were cut back, 8 bases at V and 11 bases at J, with 7 bases in the middle. Germline loops: CDR1 MDHEN, CDR2 SYDVKM. This CDR3 spans 9 amino acids. There were no recent acute infections or vaccinations among the donors, who were healthy HIV-negative adults.

The sequenced material came from memory CD4+ T cells sorted from blood. Subset noted: CD45RA-negative fraction. The source of this sequence is a man aged 25 to 40 in good health. The chain has TRBV28 and TRBJ2-1, with D hard to call. CDR3 amino acids: CASGLKQFF. DNA of the CDR3: TGTGCCAGCGGCCTAAAGCAGTTCTTC.